Each of the 29 T cell receptor beta chains below was sequenced from the same sample in a study of T cell repertoires in aging, cancer and after chemotherapy. A mixed TRB-A/B primer pool amplified rearranged TRB by multiplex touch-down PCR. Each CDR3 protein is one row after TCRdb ran MiXCR on the multiplex PCR reads. Of more than 1,500 distinct CDR3 sequences in the sample, about 60% were seen once. TCR beta rearrangements were amplified from peripheral blood genomic DNA. Input material: blood. Receptor source: a human donor with a blood cancer.

The gene calls are TRBV29-1 and TRBJ2-2, with a weak D call TRBD1 (6 bases). This CDR3 region has 14 residues. Between the trimmed V and J ends, which lost 1 base and 10 bases, there was a span of 16 bases. Germline CDR1 reads SQVTM; CDR2 reads ANQGSEA. The CDR3 is CSVEAQGAAVELFF. The CDR3 DNA reads TGCAGCGTTGAAGCACAGGGAGCGGCCGTGGAGCTGTTTTTT.

The chain has TRBV6-1 and TRBJ1-2, with 7 bases aligning to TRBD1. The length of the CDR3 is 12 residues. Trimming took 4 bases from V and 5 from J; bases not matched to a gene: 1. Looked up from germline, CDR1 is MNHNS and CDR2 is SASEGT. The CDR3 sequence is CASSAQGYGYTF. CDR3 nucleotides: TGTGCCAGCAGTGCACAGGGGTATGGCTACACCTTC.

The J gene is TRBJ2-5, the V gene TRBV5-4, with 7 bases lining up with TRBD1. Per germline, CDR1 SGHNT and CDR2 YYREEE (reference sequence). V shed 4 bases, J shed 2 bases, and the junction held 2 bases outside the gene matches. The CDR3 runs 13 residues. The CDR3 coding sequence is TGTGCCAGCAGCACGGGACAGCAAGAGACCCAGTACTTC. As protein: CASSTGQQETQYF.

The gene calls are TRBV20-1 and TRBJ1-2; D is ambiguous. V was cut by 3 bases and J by 2 bases, with 19 bases left in between. The CDR3 runs 16 residues. Germline-derived CDR1 and CDR2 are DFQATT and SNEGSKA (reference sequence). CDR3 sequence: CSASPLLSTPNYGYTF. As DNA, the CDR3 is TGCAGTGCTAGCCCCCTTCTCTCGACACCAAACTATGGCTACACCTTC.

The chain couples TRBV29-1 to TRBJ2-7; TRBD2 aligns across 15 bases. Germline loops: CDR1 SQVTM, CDR2 ANQGSEA. V dropped 8 bases and J dropped 6; count of bases not matched to a gene: 5. The CDR3 spans 13 residues. CDR3 coding DNA: TGCAGCTTTACGGGACTAGCGGGAGGCGAGCAGTACTTC. Amino acids: CSFTGLAGGEQYF.

The chain has TRBV6-5 and TRBJ2-3, with 12 bases lining up with TRBD2. This CDR3 region has 14 residues. J gave up 5 bases and V 6 bases, and 3 bases lay outside the gene matches. Germline CDR1 and CDR2: MNHEY and SVGAGI. The CDR3 spells CASSMGLAGDTQYF. CDR3 nucleotide sequence: TGTGCCAGCAGCATGGGACTAGCGGGAGATACGCAGTATTTT.

This clonotype appeared a single time. The rearrangement uses TRBV11-3 and TRBJ2-3; 7 bases agree with TRBD1. The ends lost 1 base at V and 3 bases at J; junction bases unmatched: 7. The length of the CDR3 is 16 residues. The germline V gene encodes CDR1 SGHNT and CDR2 YENEEA. CDR3 region: CASSLGQQGRTDTQYF. The CDR3 nucleotides are TGTGCCAGCAGCTTAGGTCAACAGGGGCGAACAGATACGCAGTATTTT.

This clonotype was observed a single time. This chain's CDR3 is CASSLRLAQSTDTQYF. CDR3 coding DNA: TGTGCCAGCAGTCTCCGACTAGCGCAATCCACAGATACGCAGTATTTT. The chain couples TRBV12-3 or TRBV12-4 to TRBJ2-3; 8 nucleotides line up with TRBD2. The CDR3 covers 16 residues. J lost 2 bases, V lost 5 bases, and 9 bases had no gene match.

This chain connects TRBV6-5 to TRBJ2-5, with D possibly being TRBD2 (6 bases). Per the germline V gene, CDR1 is MNHEY and CDR2 is SVGAGI. The CDR3 covers 14 residues. Trimming pared 5 bases from V and 6 bases from J, leaving 16 bases between. CDR3 region: CASSKQTSQKTQYF. DNA for the CDR3: TGTGCCAGCAGTAAACAGACTAGTCAAAAGACCCAGTACTTC.

With regard to this clonotype: Germline is not matched at one junction end, which may reflect a read error. The CDR3 reads CASSLAAGHTGELFF. In DNA, the CDR3 is TGTGCCAGCAGTTTAGCCGCAGGGCACACCGGGGAGCTGTTTTTT. The chain carries TRBV11-1 and TRBJ2-2; D possibly corresponds to TRBD1 (5 bases). Germline-derived CDR1 and CDR2 are SGHAT and FQDESV (reference sequence). The length of the CDR3 is 15 residues.

With respect to this clonotype: One end of the junction does not line up with germline, which may come from a read error. V gene TRBV11-1 combines with J gene TRBJ2-3; perhaps TRBD2 as D (5 bases). Germline values: CDR1 SGHAT, CDR2 FQDESV (reference sequence). The CDR3 covers 15 residues. The CDR3: CASSSRSVSKDTQYF. The DNA of the CDR3 is TGTGCCAGCAGCTCCCGTAGCGTAAGCAAAGATACGCAGTATTTT.

The chain employs TRBV5-6 and TRBJ1-4; no clear D gene. Germline assignment: CDR1 SGHDT and CDR2 YYEEEE. The V end lost 0 bases, the J end lost 11 bases, and 11 bases lay between the germline ends. There are 13 residues in the CDR3. CDR3 in DNA: TGTGCCAGCAGCTTGGGCCCGGGCCAGAAACTGTTTTTT. The encoded protein is CASSLGPGQKLFF. Full variable domain (missing parts from reference TRBV5-6 and TRBJ1-4): DAGVTQSPTHLIKTRGQQVTLRCSPKSGHDTVSWYQQALGQGPQFIFQYYEEEERQRGNFPDRFSGHQFPNYSSELNVNALLLGDSALYLCASSLGPGQKLFFGSGTQLSVL.

This clonotype has just a few counts. The chain couples TRBV11-3 to TRBJ2-3, with D maybe TRBD2 (6 bases). The length of the CDR3 is 13 residues. Germline lookup yields CDR1 SGHNT and CDR2 YENEEA. Trimming stripped 5 bases from V and 5 bases from J, with 11 bases between. The CDR3 region is CASSIGGVDTQYF. The DNA of the CDR3 is TGTGCCAGCAGCATCGGGGGTGTAGATACGCAGTATTTT.

This clonotype was observed a few times. The chain employs TRBV11-1 and TRBJ2-3; a possible D gene is TRBD2 (6 bases). The CDR3 spans 15 residues. CDR1 and CDR2 from the germline V gene are SGHAT and FQDESV (reference sequence). The germline V and J ends were trimmed by 4 bases and 2 bases, with 13 bases remaining between them. The CDR3 sequence: CASSSSGRVTDTQYF. CDR3 nucleotide sequence: TGTGCCAGCAGCTCGAGCGGGCGGGTCACAGATACGCAGTATTTT.

This chain joins TRBV15 and TRBJ1-6; D not resolved. This CDR3 contains 14 residues. Looked up from germline, CDR1 is LNHNV and CDR2 is YYDKDF (reference sequence). Trimming cost V 5 bases and J 0 bases, with 5 bases left between them. The CDR3 spells CATSGSSYNSPLHF. DNA for the CDR3: TGTGCCACCAGCGGTAGCTCCTATAATTCACCCCTCCACTTT.

The chain uses TRBV6-5 and TRBJ1-1, with D tentatively TRBD1 (5 bases). V was clipped by 6 bases and J by 7 bases, with 9 bases between them. The CDR3 covers 11 residues. In germline, CDR1 is MNHEY, CDR2 SVGAGI. CDR3 nucleotide sequence: TGTGCCAGCAGCCACGGGGGTGAAGCTTTCTTT. The encoded protein is CASSHGGEAFF.

This clonotype has more than one count but fewer than ten. This chain connects TRBV6-6 to TRBJ1-2, with D perhaps TRBD1 (5 bases). Germline CDR1 is MNHNY and CDR2 is SVGAGI (reference sequence). This CDR3 is 10 amino acids long. V was pared by 5 bases and J by 7 bases, with 5 bases between. The CDR3 DNA sequence: TGTGCCAGCAGTGGGGGTGGCTACACCTTC. The encoded protein is CASSGGGYTF.

V usage is TRBV6-5 and J usage is TRBJ2-3, with a possible D match to TRBD2 (6 bases). The CDR3 sequence is 13 residues long. V lost 5 bases and J lost 10, with 16 bases in between. The V gene's germline CDR1 is MNHEY and CDR2 SVGAGI. CDR3 sequence reads: CASSVDSGLAQYF. The CDR3 DNA reads TGTGCCAGCAGTGTTGATAGCGGATTGGCGCAGTATTTT.

The chain joins TRBV29-1 to TRBJ2-2; D not resolved. The CDR3 extends over 13 amino acids. V shed 6 bases and J shed 1 base, with 9 bases lying between them. CDR1 SQVTM and CDR2 ANQGSEA come from the germline V gene. The CDR3 region is CSVTSGNTGELFF. The CDR3 nucleotides read TGCAGCGTAACTTCCGGGAACACCGGGGAGCTGTTTTTT.

The rearrangement links TRBV30 to TRBJ1-1; the D gene is possibly TRBD1 (6 bases). The V gene's germline CDR1 is GTSNPN and CDR2 SVGIG (reference sequence). CDR3 length: 12 amino acids. With 0 bases removed from V and 7 bases from J, the gap between germline ends came to 9 bases. CDR3 loop: CAWSVGTFEAFF. The CDR3 DNA sequence: TGTGCCTGGAGTGTTGGGACATTTGAAGCTTTCTTT.

The chain has TRBV19 and TRBJ1-3; 12 bases match TRBD1. V lost 3 bases and J lost 2; bases outside the gene matches: 2. The CDR3 sequence is 16 residues long. The germline CDR1 and CDR2 sequences are LNHDA and SQIVND (reference sequence). The CDR3 sequence is CASSMGDRGPGNTIYF. CDR3 DNA: TGTGCCAGTAGTATGGGGGACAGGGGGCCTGGAAACACCATATATTTT.

The chain joins TRBV7-6 to TRBJ2-7; 10 bases are a match to TRBD1. CDR1 and CDR2 from the germline V gene are SGHVS and FNYEAQ. Unmatched junction bases numbered 6, after V lost 5 bases and J lost 2 bases. CDR3 length: 15 amino acids. The CDR3 nucleotides are TGTGCCAGCAGCCTTGACAGGGGGCAGGCCTACGAGCAGTACTTC. This encodes CASSLDRGQAYEQYF.

This sequence joins TRBV6-5 and TRBJ2-7; D is ambiguous. V was trimmed by 2 bases and J by 1 base, leaving 9 bases between them. The CDR3 is 14 residues long. Germline-derived CDR1 and CDR2 are MNHEY and SVGAGI. The CDR3 nucleotides read TGTGCCAGCAGTTACACCTCGGCATCCTACGAGCAGTACTTC. As protein: CASSYTSASYEQYF.

This clonotype showed up just a few times. V and J are TRBV30 and TRBJ2-7; no clear D gene. V was pared by 4 bases and J by 2 bases, with 12 bases between. Looked up from germline, CDR1 is GTSNPN and CDR2 is SVGIG (reference sequence). CDR3 length: 13 amino acids. CDR3 in DNA: TGTGCCTGGATATCTGACACGACCTACGAGCAGTACTTC. Encoded protein: CAWISDTTYEQYF.

The V call is TRBV11-1, the J call TRBJ2-7; 8 bases align to TRBD2. J lost 0 bases, V lost 6 bases, and 13 bases had no gene match. Germline lookup yields CDR1 SGHAT and CDR2 FQDESV (reference sequence). CDR3 size: 17 residues. DNA of the CDR3: TGTGCCAGCAGTCTTAGCCCCAGCGGGAGCGGCTCCTACGAGCAGTACTTC. Translated, it gives CASSLSPSGSGSYEQYF. Using reference TRBV11-1 and TRBJ2-7 for the parts outside the CDR3, the full variable domain is EAEVAQSPRYKITEKSQAVAFWCDPISGHATLYWYRQILGQGPELLVQFQDESVVDDSQLPKDRFSAERLKGVDSTLKIQPAELGDSAMYLCASSLSPSGSGSYEQYFGPGTRLTVT.

Comments on this clonotype: A junction end diverges from the germline sequence, so it may reflect a read error. The chain carries TRBV5-6 and TRBJ2-5; possible D gene TRBD1, 6 bases. Germline V gene data show CDR1 as SGHDT and CDR2 as YYEEEE. This CDR3 is 12 amino acids long. Here the CDR3 DNA reads TGTGCCAGCAGCTTGGTGGGGGACACCTCTGGCTTC. Residues: CASSLVGDTSGF.

This clonotype is a singleton in its sample. The rearrangement joins TRBV4-1 to TRBJ1-3; no definite D call. V gave up 4 bases and J gave up 8 bases, with 12 bases separating them. This CDR3 is 13 amino acids long. Germline-derived CDR1 and CDR2 are MGHRA and YSYEKL. CDR3 sequence: CASSLMGWDTIYF. The CDR3 DNA follows: TGCGCCAGCAGCCTAATGGGGTGGGACACCATATATTTT.

The V call is TRBV30, the J call TRBJ2-3; 9 bases are shared with TRBD1. V was clipped by 6 bases and J by 4 bases; unmatched bases: 8. This CDR3 region has 14 residues. The germline V gene has CDR1 GTSNPN and CDR2 SVGIG (reference sequence). The CDR3 here is CACSPGQGPDTQYF. The DNA for the CDR3 is TGTGCCTGTAGTCCGGGACAGGGTCCAGATACGCAGTATTTT.

The chain recombines TRBV30 with TRBJ2-5; D is possibly TRBD1 (6 bases). V was shortened by 1 base and J by 5 bases, with 17 bases between the two germline ends. The V gene's germline CDR1 is GTSNPN and CDR2 SVGIG (reference sequence). This CDR3 contains 15 residues. This chain's CDR3 is CAWSAQGHIVETQYF. CDR3 nucleotides: TGTGCCTGGAGTGCGCAGGGGCACATCGTGGAGACCCAGTACTTC. Supplemented by reference TRBV30 and TRBJ2-5, the full variable domain reads SQTIHQWPATLVQPVGSPLSLECTVEGTSNPNLYWYRQAAGRGLQLLFYSVGIGQISSEVPQNLSASRPQDRQFILSSKKLLLSDSGFYLCAWSAQGHIVETQYFGPGTRLLVL.